Below are 22 T cell receptor beta chains sequenced from a single sample in a study of post-analysis software for immune sequencing data. Points from the study as a whole: Five or six TRBV segments, TRBV5-6, TRBV5-1 and TRBV20-1 among them, were found more frequent in patients than controls.

Libraries were made from TCR beta cDNA, and they carried unique molecular identifiers. Each CDR3 protein gets one entry after TCRdb re-called the PCR reads with MiXCR. The table has roughly 570,000 distinct CDR3 sequences, around 34% seen once. These receptors have no known antigen. The sample comprised blood. These receptors were collected from a girl aged 2-17 years with multiple sclerosis.

This chain links TRBV7-2 with TRBJ1-2; perhaps TRBD1 as D (5 bases). V shed 2 bases and J shed 5 bases, with 12 bases lying between them. The germline gives CDR1 SGHTA, CDR2 FQGNSA. The CDR3 runs 14 residues. The CDR3 region has the DNA TGTGCCAGCAGCTTAAGCAGCCAGGGATATGGCTACACCTTC. Translation: CASSLSSQGYGYTF.

This clonotype was seen more than once but under ten times. V is TRBV10-2 and J is TRBJ2-5; 10 nucleotides align to TRBD1. The germline CDR1 and CDR2 sequences are WSHSY and SAAADI. CDR3 length equals 14 residues. The trim removed 6 bases at V and 2 bases at J, leaving 3 bases unmatched. The DNA of the CDR3 is TGCGCCAGCAGGGGGGACAGGGGTCAAGAGACCCAGTACTTC. This sequence encodes CASRGDRGQETQYF.

This chain joins TRBV5-1 and TRBJ1-1, with D unresolved. Trimming cost V 6 bases and J 3 bases, with 21 bases left between them. This CDR3 is 16 amino acids long. Per germline, CDR1 SGHRS and CDR2 YFSETQ. The CDR3 loop is CASTSFFGVGDTEAFF. CDR3 DNA sequence: TGCGCCAGCACGTCTTTTTTCGGGGTCGGTGACACTGAAGCTTTCTTT. Full variable domain (outside the CDR3, taken from reference TRBV5-1 and TRBJ1-1): KAGVTQTPRYLIKTRGQQVTLSCSPISGHRSVSWYQQTPGQGLQFLFEYFSETQRNKGNFPGRFSGRQFSNSRSEMNVSTLELGDSALYLCASTSFFGVGDTEAFFGQGTRLTVV.

This chain links TRBV20-1 with TRBJ1-6; 7 nucleotides align to TRBD1. CDR3 length equals 14 residues. The ends lost 5 bases at V and 7 bases at J; junction bases unmatched: 8. Germline V gives CDR1 DFQATT, CDR2 SNEGSKA (reference sequence). CDR3 sequence (DNA): TGCAGTGCTGGGCTACAGGGGAAGAATTCACCCCTCCACTTT. Protein product: CSAGLQGKNSPLHF.

This clonotype was seen a handful of times. The J gene is TRBJ2-3, the V gene TRBV29-1; TRBD1 matches at 10 bases. The germline V gene encodes CDR1 SQVTM and CDR2 ANQGSEA. V was pared by 6 bases and J by 0 bases, with 12 bases of the junction left unmatched. The CDR3 has 17 amino acids. CDR3 amino acids: CSVTDRGSPTSTDTQYF. The CDR3 DNA reads TGCAGCGTAACGGACAGGGGGAGCCCTACTAGCACAGATACGCAGTATTTT.

This clonotype has a handful of counts. The chain joins TRBV12-3 or TRBV12-4 to TRBJ2-1, with D hard to call. The CDR3 loop spans 14 amino acids. V lost 2 bases, J lost 7 bases, and 12 bases lay in between. CDR3 loop: CASSLLPFANEQFF. CDR3 nucleotides: TGTGCCAGCAGTTTATTACCGTTCGCAAATGAGCAGTTCTTC.

V gene TRBV6-1 combines with J gene TRBJ2-1; D may match TRBD1 or TRBD2 (7 bases each). V was trimmed by 6 bases and J by 2 bases, leaving 20 bases between them. The CDR3 extends over 17 amino acids. Per the germline V gene, CDR1 is MNHNS and CDR2 is SASEGT. CDR3 coding DNA: TGTGCCAGCAGCCCGCGAACAGGGGCGGGGGCCTACAATGAGCAGTTCTTC. This sequence encodes CASSPRTGAGAYNEQFF.

The rearrangement links TRBV29-1 to TRBJ1-6, with unresolved D. In germline, CDR1 is SQVTM, CDR2 ANQGSEA. V was clipped by 4 bases and J by 9 bases, with 19 bases between them. There are 15 residues in the CDR3. CDR3 amino acids: CSVAVGRGKPSPLHF. In DNA form, the CDR3 reads TGCAGCGTTGCTGTAGGCAGAGGGAAACCTTCACCCCTCCACTTT.

This clonotype was seen repeatedly, ten times or more. V is TRBV7-9 and J is TRBJ2-1; 8 nucleotides align to TRBD2. This CDR3 has 14 amino acids. The V segment lost 1 base and the J segment 6 bases; nucleotides outside the gene matches: 2. Germline lookup yields CDR1 SEHNR and CDR2 FQNEAQ (reference sequence). The CDR3 loop is CASSLGLAGNEQFF. In DNA, the CDR3 is TGTGCCAGCAGCTTAGGGCTAGCGGGCAATGAGCAGTTCTTC.

CDR3: CASSLGAAEAFF. Written as DNA, the CDR3 is TGTGCCAGCAGCCTAGGGGCAGCTGAAGCTTTCTTT. The chain has TRBV7-2 and TRBJ1-1, with D maybe TRBD1 (5 bases). V dropped 5 bases and J dropped 6 bases, with 10 bases sitting between them. This CDR3 has 12 residues. Per germline, CDR1 SGHTA and CDR2 FQGNSA.

This chain connects TRBV28 to TRBJ1-5; 7 positions agree with TRBD1. This CDR3 region has 14 residues. V was pared by 5 bases and J by 3 bases, with 4 bases of the junction left unmatched. Germline V gene data show CDR1 as MDHEN and CDR2 as SYDVKM. As DNA, the CDR3 is TGTGCCAGCAGTCCGGGACAGATCAATCAGCCCCAGCATTTT. Amino acids: CASSPGQINQPQHF.

The chain carries TRBV5-1 and TRBJ2-5; TRBD1 is a possible D gene (6 bases). The CDR3 spans 15 residues. Germline loops: CDR1 SGHRS, CDR2 YFSETQ. Trimming left V 5 bases short and J 5 bases short, with 19 bases between. The CDR3 is CASSYGQTRSETQYF. For the CDR3, the DNA is TGCGCCAGCAGTTATGGACAGACTCGATCCGAGACCCAGTACTTC.

This clonotype showed up just a few times. Its ends do not fully match the called genes, so a read error is possible. The gene calls are TRBV7-7 and TRBJ2-3; D not resolved. This CDR3 region has 14 residues. Germline CDR1 SSHAT, CDR2 FNYEAQ (reference sequence). The DNA for the CDR3 is TGTGCTAGCAGCTTAATGGTCGGCACAGATACGCAGTATTTT. Protein product: CASSLMVGTDTQYF.

The table lists this clonotype with a few counts. DNA for the CDR3: TGTGCCAGCAGAGGACTAGCGGGGGCCGTCGATGAGCAGTTCTTC. Residues: CASRGLAGAVDEQFF. The rearrangement links TRBV3-1 to TRBJ2-1, with 13 bases aligning to TRBD2. Germline V gene lookup returns CDR1 LGHDT and CDR2 YNNKEL (reference sequence). The junction had 7 bases not matched to a gene; V was cut back by 6 bases and J by 8 bases. CDR3 size: 15 residues.

The sample holds a few counts of this clonotype. The rearrangement joins TRBV7-2 to TRBJ2-1; D gene uncertain. The CDR3 covers 11 residues. Germline loops: CDR1 SGHTA, CDR2 FQGNSA. The V end was cut by 7 bases, the J end by 3 bases, with 4 bases between. Written as DNA, the CDR3 is TGTGCCAGCACCCTCTACAATGAGCAGTTCTTC. This encodes CASTLYNEQFF.

The gene calls are TRBV24-1 and TRBJ2-1, with TRBD1 matching 8 bases. The junction had 15 bases not matched to a gene; V was cut back by 4 bases and J by 5 bases. The CDR3 runs 18 residues. The germline V gene encodes CDR1 KGHDR and CDR2 SFDVKD. As DNA, the CDR3 is TGTGCCACCAGTGACCGCGCTATCCGGGACAGGAGTAACAATGAGCAGTTCTTC. Amino acids: CATSDRAIRDRSNNEQFF.

This clonotype has a handful of counts. This sequence joins TRBV11-2 and TRBJ2-3; D may be TRBD1 (5 bases). Germline loops: CDR1 SGHAT, CDR2 FQNNGV. Trimming shortened V by 8 bases and J by 3 bases, and 12 bases separated the two germline ends. This CDR3 is built from 13 residues. The CDR3 bases are TGTGCCAGCGCGCCAGGGCTTACAGATACGCAGTATTTT. Its protein is CASAPGLTDTQYF.

This clonotype was observed a few times. The CDR3 DNA reads as TGTGCCAGCAGCGTTATCCCAGGGGGGGGAGACGAGCAGTACTTC. This gives the protein CASSVIPGGGDEQYF. The chain carries TRBV9 and TRBJ2-7; D tentatively reads TRBD1 or TRBD2 (7 bases each). There are 15 residues in the CDR3. V gave up 2 bases and J gave up 5 bases, with 17 bases separating them. Per the germline V gene, CDR1 is SGDLS and CDR2 is YYNGEE.

This clonotype showed up just a few times. The chain has TRBV20-1 and TRBJ2-7; D is perhaps TRBD2 (6 bases). V lost 0 bases and J lost 4, with 13 bases in between. The length of the CDR3 is 14 residues. CDR1 is DFQATT, CDR2 SNEGSKA, per germline (reference sequence). CDR3 coding DNA: TGCAGTGCTAGAGAAAGACGCGGGGAGTACGAGCAGTACTTC. This encodes CSARERRGEYEQYF.

This clonotype was counted only a few times. This sequence joins TRBV11-2 and TRBJ2-5; maybe TRBD1 (5 bases). The DNA matches TRBJ2-7 better at its end, which makes the J call doubtful. Germline assignment: CDR1 SGHAT and CDR2 FQNNGV. This CDR3 is 14 amino acids long. The CDR3 region is CASSLRPGRYEQYF. The CDR3 DNA reads as TGTGCCAGCAGCTTACGCCCAGGGCGGTACGAGCAGTACTTC.

The genes are TRBV7-8 and TRBJ2-3, with 8 bases matching TRBD2. The CDR3 has 15 amino acids. The V gene's germline CDR1 is SGHVS and CDR2 FQNEAQ. V shed 5 bases, J shed 2 bases, and the junction held 6 bases outside the gene matches. CDR3 nucleotide sequence: TGTGCCAGCAGCCCCGAACTAGCGGACACAGATACGCAGTATTTT. This encodes CASSPELADTDTQYF.

In this sample, this clonotype turned up a few times. V is TRBV6-5 and J is TRBJ1-1, with D possibly matching TRBD1 (6 bases). V was trimmed by 4 bases and J by 7 bases, leaving 16 bases between them. Germline-derived CDR1 and CDR2 are MNHEY and SVGAGI. This CDR3 is 14 amino acids long. The CDR3 sequence is CASSFFQGLGEAFF. In DNA form, the CDR3 reads TGTGCCAGCAGTTTCTTCCAGGGGTTGGGTGAAGCTTTCTTT.